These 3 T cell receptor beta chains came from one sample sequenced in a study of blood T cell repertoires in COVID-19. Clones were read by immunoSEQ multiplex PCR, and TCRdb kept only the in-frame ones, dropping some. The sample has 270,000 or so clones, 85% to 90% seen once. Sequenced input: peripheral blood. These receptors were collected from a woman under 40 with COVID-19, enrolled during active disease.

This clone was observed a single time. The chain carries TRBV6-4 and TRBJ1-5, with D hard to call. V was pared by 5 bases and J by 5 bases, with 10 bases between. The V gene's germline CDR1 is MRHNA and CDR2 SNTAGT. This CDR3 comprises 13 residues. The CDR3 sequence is CASSRHLDQPQHF. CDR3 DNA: TGTGCCAGCAGTCGACACTTAGATCAGCCCCAGCATTTT.

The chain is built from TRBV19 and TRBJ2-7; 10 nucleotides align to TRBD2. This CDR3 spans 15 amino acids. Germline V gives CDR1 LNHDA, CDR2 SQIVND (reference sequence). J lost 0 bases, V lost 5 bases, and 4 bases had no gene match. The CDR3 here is CASSPRLAGSYEQYF. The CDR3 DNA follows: TGTGCCAGTAGTCCCCGACTAGCGGGCTCCTACGAGCAGTACTTC.

The CDR3 bases are TGTGCCAGCAGGCACAGGGGCGACTCTGGAAACACCATATATTTT. Protein sequence: CASRHRGDSGNTIYF. The chain recombines TRBV2 with TRBJ1-3; 7 bases are a match to TRBD1. After removal of 6 bases from V and 0 bases from J, the junction contained 5 bases not matched to a gene. CDR1 and CDR2 (germline): SNHLY, FYNNEI. The CDR3 length is 15 residues.